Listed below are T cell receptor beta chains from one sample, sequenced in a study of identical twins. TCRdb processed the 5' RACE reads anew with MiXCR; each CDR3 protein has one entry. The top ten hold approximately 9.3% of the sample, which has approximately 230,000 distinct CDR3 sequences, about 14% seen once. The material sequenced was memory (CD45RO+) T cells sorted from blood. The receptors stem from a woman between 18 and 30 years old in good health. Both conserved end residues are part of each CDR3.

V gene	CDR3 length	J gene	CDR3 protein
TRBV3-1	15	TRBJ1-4	CASSQMTSIRRKLFF
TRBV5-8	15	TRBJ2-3	CASSLGQGRTDTQYF
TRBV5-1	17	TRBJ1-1	CASSLNVRHRSDTEAFF
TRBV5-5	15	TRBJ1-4	CASSLPFATNEKLFF
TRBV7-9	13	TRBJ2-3	CASSSLAADTQYF
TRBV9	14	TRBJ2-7	CASSPSGLAREQYF
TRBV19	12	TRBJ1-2	CASRTSYYGYTF
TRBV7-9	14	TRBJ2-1	CASGPTGRYNEQFF
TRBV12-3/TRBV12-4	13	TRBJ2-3	CASSYGSGFVQYF
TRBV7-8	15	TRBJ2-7	CASSLVGGDWGEQYF
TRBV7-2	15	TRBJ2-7	CASSLQRLAGYEQYF
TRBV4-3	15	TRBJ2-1	CASSQEGLLGSEQFF
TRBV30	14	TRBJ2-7	CAWSPTGISFEQYF
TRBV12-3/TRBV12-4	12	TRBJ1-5	CASSLGGNDQHF
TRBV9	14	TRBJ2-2	CASSRTPNTGELFF
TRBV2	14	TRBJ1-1	CASRDRVRGTEAFF
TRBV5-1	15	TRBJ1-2	CASSAFQGTGTGYTF
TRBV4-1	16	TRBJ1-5	CASSAEVAADNQPQHF
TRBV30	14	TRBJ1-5	CAWSARGKGQPQHF
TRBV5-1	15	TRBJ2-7	CASSSADRGDYEQYF
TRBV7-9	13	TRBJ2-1	CASSLSFSNEQFF
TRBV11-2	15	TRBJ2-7	CASSSASGPTYEQYF
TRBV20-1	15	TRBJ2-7	CSARTARGGPYEQYF
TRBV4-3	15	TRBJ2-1	CASSLTSGRSNEQFF
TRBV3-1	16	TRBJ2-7	CASSQVGTDKASEQYF
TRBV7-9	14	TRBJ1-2	CASSLAAGRRGYTF
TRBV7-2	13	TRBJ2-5	CASSRQVEETQYF
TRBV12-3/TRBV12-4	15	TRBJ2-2	CASSFVAGVSGELFF
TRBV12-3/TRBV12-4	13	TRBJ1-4	CASSPERYEKLFF
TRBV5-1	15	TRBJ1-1	CASSTGRLLNTEAFF
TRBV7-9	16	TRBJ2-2	CASSPGWDRSPRELFF
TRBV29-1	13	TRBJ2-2	CSAGTTGFGELFF
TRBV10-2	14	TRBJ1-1	CASSDRGAGTEAFF
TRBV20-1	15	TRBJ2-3	CSAKEELARTDTQYF
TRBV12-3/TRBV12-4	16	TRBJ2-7	CASSGRTSGRAYEQYF
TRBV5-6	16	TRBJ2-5	CASSLPDGGSQETQYF
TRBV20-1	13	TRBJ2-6	CSARTGRDNVLTF
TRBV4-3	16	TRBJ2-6	CASSLQAGSGANVLTF
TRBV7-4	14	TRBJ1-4	CASSFRGWGEKLFF
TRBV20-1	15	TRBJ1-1	CSARDLERGNFEAFF
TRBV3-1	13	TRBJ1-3	CASSAQGLDTIYF
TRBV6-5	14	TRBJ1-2	CASSYTGRGDGYTF
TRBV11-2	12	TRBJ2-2	CASRGGYGELFF
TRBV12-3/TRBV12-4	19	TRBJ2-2	CASCPRDSLPPLNTGELFF
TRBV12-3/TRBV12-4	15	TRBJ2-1	CASSLGGSVYNEQFF
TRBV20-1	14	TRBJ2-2	CSASSGSAGGELFF
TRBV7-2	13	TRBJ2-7	CASSLIRGQEQYF
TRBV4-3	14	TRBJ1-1	CASSQDGRGPGAFF
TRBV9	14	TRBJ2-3	CASSPRLGSDTQYF
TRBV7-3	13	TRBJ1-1	CASSLNRDSEAFF
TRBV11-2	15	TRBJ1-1	CASSLGQTMNTEAFF
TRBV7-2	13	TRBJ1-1	CASSLASRAEAFF
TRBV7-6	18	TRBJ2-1	CASSLEAGGSTSYNEQFF
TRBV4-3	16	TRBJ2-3	CASSQSAEPNTDTQYF
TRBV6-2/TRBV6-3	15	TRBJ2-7	CASRGFKRGVYEQYF